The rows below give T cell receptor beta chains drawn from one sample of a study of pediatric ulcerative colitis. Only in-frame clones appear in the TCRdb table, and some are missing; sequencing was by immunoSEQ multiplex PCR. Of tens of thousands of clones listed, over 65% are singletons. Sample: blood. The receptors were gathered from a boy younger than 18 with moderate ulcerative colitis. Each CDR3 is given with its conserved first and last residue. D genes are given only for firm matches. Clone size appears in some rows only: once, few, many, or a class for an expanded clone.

CASSFGTDPYGYTF TGTGCCAGCAGCTTTGGGACTGATCCCTATGGCTACACCTTC NA NA TRBJ1-2 TRBV4-2
CSAATRGEQFF TGCAGTGCTGCTACTCGGGGTGAGCAGTTCTTC few NA TRBJ2-1 TRBV20-1
CASSEGTGSVGTEAFF TGTGCCAGTAGTGAAGGGACAGGTTCAGTTGGCACTGAAGCTTTCTTT NA TRBD1 TRBJ1-1 TRBV19
CAWSEGQGTPAFF TGTGCCTGGAGTGAGGGACAGGGGACTCCCGCTTTCTTT NA TRBD1 TRBJ1-1 TRBV30
CASSTRQGVQETQYF TGTGCCAGCAGCACGCGACAGGGGGTACAAGAGACCCAGTACTTC NA TRBD1 TRBJ2-5 TRBV7-7
CASSLSAGVTEAFF TGTGCCAGCAGCTTGTCGGCAGGGGTGACTGAAGCTTTCTTT NA NA TRBJ1-1 TRBV5-6
CASNRGQGETQYF TGTGCCAGCAACAGGGGGCAGGGTGAGACCCAGTACTTC NA TRBD1 TRBJ2-5 TRBV6-6
CASSVGGETEQYF TGTGCCAGCAGCGTAGGGGGGGAGACCGAGCAGTACTTC NA NA TRBJ2-7 TRBV9
CASSSSLGGYTF TGTGCCAGCAGTTCCTCTTTGGGAGGCTACACCTTC NA NA TRBJ1-2 TRBV6-5
CASSMSGGGSIEQFF TGTGCCAGTAGTATGTCCGGCGGGGGGTCGATTGAGCAGTTCTTC NA TRBD2 TRBJ2-1 TRBV19
CASSPQGPSYNEQFF TGTGCCAGCTCACCCCAGGGGCCCTCCTACAATGAGCAGTTCTTC NA NA TRBJ2-1 TRBV18
CASSSPDSGNTIYF TGTGCCAGCAGCAGCCCGGACTCCGGAAACACCATATATTTT few NA TRBJ1-3 TRBV7-8
CAISEFQGQETQYF TGTGCCATCAGTGAGTTCCAGGGCCAAGAGACCCAGTACTTC NA NA TRBJ2-5 TRBV10-3
CASSLQYEGEAFF TGTGCCAGCAGCTTACAATATGAGGGCGAGGCTTTCTTT NA NA TRBJ1-1 TRBV7-9
CAISPRGGYSYEQYF TGTGCCATCAGTCCCCGTGGAGGCTACTCCTACGAGCAGTACTTC once NA TRBJ2-7 TRBV10-3
CASSTPGQSSYYGYTF TGTGCCAGCAGTACCCCGGGACAGAGCTCCTACTATGGCTACACCTTC NA TRBD1 TRBJ1-2 TRBV25-1
CASSYPPQNTEAFF TGTGCCAGCAGTTACCCCCCGCAGAACACTGAAGCTTTCTTT once NA TRBJ1-1 TRBV6-6
CASSDVRGLNYNEQFF TGTGCCAGCAGTGATGTCAGGGGACTAAACTACAATGAGCAGTTCTTC NA NA TRBJ2-1 TRBV25-1
CASSPGFGAGTDTQYF TGCGCCAGCAGCCCGGGTTTCGGGGCTGGCACAGATACGCAGTATTTT once NA TRBJ2-3 TRBV5-1
CAATADPPLHEQYF TGTGCCGCTACGGCTGATCCACCTCTCCACGAGCAGTACTTC NA NA TRBJ2-7 TRBV6-5
CASSEDSGGPYEQYF TGTGCCAGCAGTGAAGACTCGGGCGGTCCCTACGAGCAGTACTTC NA NA TRBJ2-7 TRBV6-1
CASSHGGTAGEQYF TGTGCCAGCAGCCACGGGGGGACAGCCGGCGAGCAGTACTTC NA NA TRBJ2-7 TRBV7-9
CASSEMAGKVNQPQHF TGTGCCAGCAGTGAAATGGCAGGGAAGGTCAATCAGCCCCAGCATTTT NA NA TRBJ1-5 TRBV2
CASSYSRQQGGYTF TGTGCCAGCAGTTACTCGCGACAGCAGGGGGGCTACACCTTC NA NA TRBJ1-2 TRBV6-5
CASSADLTRNTEAFF TGTGCCAGCAGCGCCGATCTTACACGGAACACTGAAGCTTTCTTT NA NA TRBJ1-1 TRBV5-4
CSVEGNKVQYF TGCAGCGTTGAGGGGAACAAGGTTCAGTACTTC once NA TRBJ2-4 TRBV29-1
CASSTGLAREQFF TGTGCCAGCAGCACTGGACTGGCAAGGGAGCAGTTCTTC NA NA TRBJ2-1 TRBV5-4
CASSLQIGSSGAEQFF TGTGCCAGCAGCTTACAGATTGGGTCTAGCGGGGCAGAGCAGTTCTTC NA TRBD2 TRBJ2-1 TRBV7-3
CASSQFLPETTYDTQYF TGCGCCAGCAGCCAATTTCTGCCGGAAACTACGTACGATACGCAGTATTTT once NA TRBJ2-3 TRBV4-1
CASSLSGKTYEQYF TGTGCCAGCAGCTTAAGCGGGAAGACCTACGAGCAGTACTTC NA TRBD2 TRBJ2-7 TRBV7-9
CASSAWTSGYNEQFF TGTGCCAGCAGCGCCTGGACTAGCGGTTACAATGAGCAGTTCTTC NA TRBD2 TRBJ2-1 TRBV9